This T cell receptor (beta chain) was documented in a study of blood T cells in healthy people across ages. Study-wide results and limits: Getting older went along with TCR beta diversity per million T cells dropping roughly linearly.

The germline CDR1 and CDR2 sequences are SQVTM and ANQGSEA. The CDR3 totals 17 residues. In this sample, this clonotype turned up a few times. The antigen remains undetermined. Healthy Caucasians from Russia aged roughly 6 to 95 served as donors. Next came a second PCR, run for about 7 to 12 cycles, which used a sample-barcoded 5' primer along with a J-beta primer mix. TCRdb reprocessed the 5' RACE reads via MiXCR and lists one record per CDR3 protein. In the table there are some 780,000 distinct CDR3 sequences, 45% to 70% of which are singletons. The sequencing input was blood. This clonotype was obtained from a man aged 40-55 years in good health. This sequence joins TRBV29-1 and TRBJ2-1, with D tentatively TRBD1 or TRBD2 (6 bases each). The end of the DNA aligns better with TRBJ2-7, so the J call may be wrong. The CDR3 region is CSVSNMKLGGSYNEQYF. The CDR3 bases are TGCAGCGTTTCTAATATGAAACTGGGGGGCTCCTACAATGAGCAGTACTTC.